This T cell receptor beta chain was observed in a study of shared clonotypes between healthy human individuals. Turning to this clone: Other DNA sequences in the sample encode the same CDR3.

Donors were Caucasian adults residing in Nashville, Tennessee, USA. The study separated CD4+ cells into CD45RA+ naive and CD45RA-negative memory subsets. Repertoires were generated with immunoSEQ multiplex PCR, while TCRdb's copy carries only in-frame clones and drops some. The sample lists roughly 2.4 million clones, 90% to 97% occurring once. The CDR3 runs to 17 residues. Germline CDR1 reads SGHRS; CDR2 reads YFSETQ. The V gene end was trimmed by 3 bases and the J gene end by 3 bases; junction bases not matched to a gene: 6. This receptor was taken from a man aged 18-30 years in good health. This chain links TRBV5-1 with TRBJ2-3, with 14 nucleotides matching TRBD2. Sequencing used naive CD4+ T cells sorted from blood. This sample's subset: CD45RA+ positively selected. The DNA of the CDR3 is TGCGCCAGCAGCTCAGGACTAGCGGGGGGCCGTACAGATACGCAGTATTTT. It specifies CASSSGLAGGRTDTQYF. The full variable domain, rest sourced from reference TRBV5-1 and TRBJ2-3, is KAGVTQTPRYLIKTRGQQVTLSCSPISGHRSVSWYQQTPGQGLQFLFEYFSETQRNKGNFPGRFSGRQFSNSRSEMNVSTLELGDSALYLCASSSGLAGGRTDTQYFGPGTRLTVL.